Here is one TCR beta chain with its context. What it binds is not known. The sample belongs to a study of long-term antiretroviral therapy in people with HIV. Study-level results: On ART adherence, viral resistance or therapy changes, no data were available. Diversity went up after ART and still fell short of transplant donor controls. Against controls, HIV repertoires showed narrower ranges of CDR3 length.

From germline, CDR1 is MGHRA and CDR2 YSYEKL. V shed 6 bases, J shed 5 bases, and the junction held 4 bases outside the gene matches. The CDR3 runs to 13 residues. Treated in the United States were all of the participants with HIV. Sequencing relied on immunoSEQ assay v3.0, run at survey level. TCRdb keeps only in-frame clones here, not all; method: immunoSEQ multiplex PCR. The table lists 15,000 to 20,000 clones, about four fifths of them singletons. The chain uses TRBV4-1 and TRBJ2-5; 9 bases line up with TRBD2. This clonotype was sampled from a man aged 18-30 years with HIV. The sample consisted of unsorted PBMCs, taken 0.9 years after starting antiretroviral therapy. CDR3 sequence reads: CASSAGGLETQYF. The CDR3 DNA reads as TGCGCCAGCAGTGCGGGGGGGTTGGAGACCCAGTACTTC.